A selection of T cell receptor beta chains follows, all from one sample in a study of a mutant IDH1 vaccine in newly diagnosed glioma. Their antigens remain unidentified. Here immunoSEQ multiplex PCR was the method, and the copy in TCRdb shows in-frame clones only, minus some. This table holds 40,000 or so clones, approximately 82% found once. This sample comprised PBMCs, obtained from a glioma patient whose treatment included an IDH1 peptide vaccine. Receptors originate from a man aged 18 to 30 with glioma. Some clones in this sample may be carry-over from other donors' samples. The CDR3 runs from the conserved cysteine through the conserved F or W. Each record gives: V gene, clone size, J gene, CDR3 protein. Size is stated for part of the rows, as once, few or many counts, or as a class when the clone is expanded.

TRBV5-1,once,TRBJ1-1,CASSFFTGGSEAFF
TRBV12-5,once,TRBJ1-1,CASAFGPRTEAFF
TRBV19,large,TRBJ1-5,CASSIDGYSNQPQHF
TRBV27,-,TRBJ2-7,CASSLRVSYEQYF
TRBV18,-,TRBJ1-4,CASSPQGGNEKLFF
TRBV7-9,-,TRBJ1-5,CASSLGGGSGDQPQHF
TRBV6-1,-,TRBJ2-7,CASSFYEQYF
TRBV18,-,TRBJ2-1,CASSQRWQGEGNEQFF
TRBV20-1,-,TRBJ1-1,CSAAWGTEAFF
TRBV4-2,-,TRBJ2-1,CASSQESRTGVNEQFF
TRBV4-3,once,TRBJ1-2,CASSQEGRQRTYGYTF
TRBV7-9,-,TRBJ1-3,CASSLRSALAIYF
TRBV9,-,TRBJ2-3,CASSEQGGGTDTQYF
TRBV7-6,-,TRBJ2-2,CASGHRTGELFF
TRBV30,few,TRBJ1-1,CAWSVSGVTEAFF
TRBV27,-,TRBJ1-5,CASSPTWGQASNQPQHF
TRBV4-3,-,TRBJ1-1,CASSQGVGDTEAFF
TRBV10-3,few,TRBJ1-1,CAISSGQGTTEAFF
TRBV5-1,-,TRBJ2-1,CASSTYPSGGVSTEQFF
TRBV30,-,TRBJ1-4,CAWSVGTGGEKLFF
TRBV5-8,-,TRBJ2-2,CASSLGYGGTGELFF
TRBV4-2,once,TRBJ2-6,CASSQGQGRAGANVLTF
TRBV5-1,-,TRBJ1-1,CASSSGGANTEAFF
TRBV7-9,-,TRBJ1-2,CASSLALQPPNYGYTF
TRBV5-4,-,TRBJ1-2,CASSVEVGTSHGYTF
TRBV7-9,-,TRBJ2-7,CASSLGGVREQYF
TRBV5-4,-,TRBJ1-2,CASSLEWGQAPPYF
TRBV19,-,TRBJ1-3,CASSMSGVAGNTIYF
TRBV4-3,once,TRBJ2-7,CASSQDIRRDRAYEQYF
TRBV5-6,-,TRBJ2-7,CASSSSGTSGIYEQYF
TRBV5-4,-,TRBJ2-7,CASSPYRSSYEQYF
TRBV29-1,-,TRBJ1-3,CSVGQAGSSGNTIYF
TRBV18,-,TRBJ1-2,CASSPPRQEVYGYTF
TRBV30,-,TRBJ1-1,CAWRHLYTEAFF
TRBV5-8,-,TRBJ2-7,CASSLDLAGGAYEQYF
TRBV4-3,few,TRBJ1-1,CASSHGQGRAFF
TRBV16,-,TRBJ1-1,CASTTGDSRPTEAFF
TRBV6-5,-,TRBJ1-2,CASSYSQVGGYYGYTF
TRBV5-4,-,TRBJ2-1,CASSSGISVQGYNEQFF
TRBV29-1,once,TRBJ2-1,CSVPRGTYYNEQFF
TRBV14,-,TRBJ2-5,CASSRGTAETQYF
TRBV5-4,-,TRBJ1-2,CASSLVGVWGNYGYTF
TRBV4-3,once,TRBJ1-1,CASSQGIANTEAFF
TRBV7-9,few,TRBJ1-1,CASSSHGTEAFF
TRBV5-1,-,TRBJ1-2,CASSLSLGEYGYTF
TRBV4-1,-,TRBJ2-5,CASSQAPAETQYF
TRBV5-1,-,TRBJ1-1,CASSSLGPSMNTEAFF
TRBV19,few,TRBJ1-1,CASSIRLGTANWNTEAFF
TRBV7-2,-,TRBJ2-2,CASSPTRVGLFF
TRBV10-3,-,TRBJ2-7,CAISDGQGIEQYF
TRBV10-3,-,TRBJ2-7,CAISDPRARGTYEQYF
TRBV2,-,TRBJ2-1,CASTSRFYNEQFF
TRBV5-1,-,TRBJ2-1,CASSLSASTYNEQFF